The clone carrying this T cell receptor beta chain has only one observation. Its antigen is as yet unknown. The data were taken from a study of T cell responses to AZD1222 COVID-19 vaccine. General study results and limits: Donors in the cohort were predominantly white British and more often female, and clonal diversity was possibly underestimated.

The repertoire was sequenced with immunoSEQ multiplex PCR; TCRdb's copy has only in-frame clones and lacks some. The table has approximately 150,000 clones, approximately 90% seen once. CDR1 and CDR2 from the germline V gene are GTSNPN and SVGIG (reference sequence). CDR3 length: 12 amino acids. Trimming pared 4 bases from V and 8 bases from J, leaving 12 bases between. The genes are TRBV30 and TRBJ2-1; no clear D gene. Material: peripheral blood, obtained on day 0 of AZD1222 vaccination. The clonotype originates from an adult in good health. The CDR3 protein is CAWNRVLDEQFF. DNA of the CDR3: TGTGCCTGGAATAGGGTCTTGGATGAGCAGTTCTTC. Full variable domain (outside the CDR3, taken from reference TRBV30 and TRBJ2-1): SQTIHQWPATLVQPVGSPLSLECTVEGTSNPNLYWYRQAAGRGLQLLFYSVGIGQISSEVPQNLSASRPQDRQFILSSKKLLLSDSGFYLCAWNRVLDEQFFGPGTRLTVL.